This TCR beta chain was sequenced during a study of blood T cell repertoires in COVID-19. The overall study: COVID-19 samples, acute and convalescent, were from the United States, Italy and Spain. T cells, B-cell-depleted T cells, or PBMCs supplied cDNA or gDNA.

The CDR3 extends over 13 amino acids. V shed 8 bases and J 8 bases; nucleotides not matched to a gene: 3. The germline V gene has CDR1 SEHNR and CDR2 FQNEAQ (reference sequence). Original processing methods: Amplification with reference gene primers provided the estimates of nucleated cell counts. Clones were sequenced by immunoSEQ multiplex PCR, and TCRdb holds only the in-frame ones, with some missing. V and J calls plus clone size are reproduced from that table; the DNA served to infer D and trimming. The table records some 89,000 clones, more than 65% of them present only once. Input material: peripheral blood. This clonotype originated in a man between 60 and 75 years old with acute or convalescent COVID-19. This chain joins TRBV7-9 and TRBJ2-1, with 13 bases aligning to TRBD2. CDR3 region: CASGLAGAYEQFF. The CDR3 nucleotides are TGTGCCAGCGGACTAGCGGGGGCCTATGAGCAGTTCTTC.